Listed here are 31 T cell receptor beta chains from one sample, sequenced in a study of blood T cell repertoires in COVID-19. The protocol was immunoSEQ multiplex PCR, while the TCRdb copy is restricted to in-frame clones and leaves out a portion. Counted here are over 200,000 clones, about nine tenths occurring once; the ten biggest clones make up about 4.1%. The sample consisted of peripheral blood. These receptors were obtained from a man between 60 and 75 years old who had recovered from COVID-19.

This clone was found many times. The CDR3 protein is CASRKTTNTDTQYF. CDR3 coding DNA: TGTGCCAGCAGAAAGACAACCAACACAGATACGCAGTATTTT. The chain employs TRBV2 and TRBJ2-3; D is unclear. V shed 6 bases and J shed 2 bases, with 12 bases lying between them. This CDR3 is 14 amino acids long. Germline V gene lookup returns CDR1 SNHLY and CDR2 FYNNEI.

The chain links TRBV6-2 or TRBV6-3 to TRBJ1-1; D remains ambiguous. Trimming removed 2 bases from V and 5 bases from J, with 9 bases in between. The germline V gene has CDR1 MNHEY and CDR2 SVGEGT. There are 13 residues in the CDR3. The CDR3 bases are TGTGCCAGCAGTTACAGCCAAATTACTGAAGCTTTCTTT. Its translation is CASSYSQITEAFF.

V is TRBV6-1 and J is TRBJ2-2; no definite D call. The CDR3 extends over 17 amino acids. CDR1 is MNHNS, CDR2 SASEGT, per germline. Trimming pared 2 bases from V and 0 bases from J, leaving 13 bases between. The CDR3 sequence: CASSEYNSNANTGELFF. DNA for the CDR3: TGTGCCAGCAGTGAATATAACAGTAACGCGAACACCGGGGAGCTGTTTTTT.

CDR3 nucleotides: TGTGCCAGCAGCAAGTTCCATGCAGGTACCTCTGGAAACACCATATATTTT. It translates to CASSKFHAGTSGNTIYF. The rearrangement joins TRBV28 to TRBJ1-3; unclear D gene. V was trimmed by 6 bases and J by 0 bases, leaving 18 bases between them. CDR3 size: 17 residues. Germline V gene data show CDR1 as MDHEN and CDR2 as SYDVKM.

The rearrangement joins TRBV21-1 to TRBJ2-3; the table assigns TRBD2, which was not confirmed against the DNA. TRBV21-1 is described as a pseudogene. The CDR3 has 18 residues. The CDR3 sequence: CASSNPPGTRDTPGTQYF. Here the CDR3 DNA reads TGTGCCAGCAGCAATCCCCCCGGGACTAGAGATACCCCCGGTACGCAGTATTTT.

The J gene is TRBJ1-5, the V gene TRBV27; 9 positions match TRBD1. Unmatched junction bases numbered 6, after V lost 3 bases and J lost 0 bases. Per the germline V gene, CDR1 is MNHEY and CDR2 is SMNVEV (reference sequence). This CDR3 has 17 residues. In DNA, the CDR3 is TGTGCCAGCAGTTTGTTGGGACAGGGATTTAGCAATCAGCCCCAGCATTTT. Its protein is CASSLLGQGFSNQPQHF.

The chain employs TRBV11-2 and TRBJ2-3; 7 nucleotides align to TRBD2. Germline CDR1 and CDR2: SGHAT and FQNNGV. The CDR3 has 16 amino acids. The V segment lost 5 bases and the J segment 3 bases; nucleotides outside the gene matches: 11. Here the CDR3 reads CASSSGFWGGTDTQYF. DNA of the CDR3: TGTGCCAGCAGCAGCGGGTTTTGGGGGGGAACAGATACGCAGTATTTT.

The chain is built from TRBV5-4 and TRBJ2-5, with TRBD1 matching 7 bases. With V trimmed by 4 bases and J by 4 bases, 7 bases remained unmatched. There are 14 residues in the CDR3. Germline V gene data show CDR1 as SGHNT and CDR2 as YYREEE (reference sequence). CDR3 sequence (DNA): TGTGCCAGCAGCCGGGACAGAGTGTTAGAGACCCAGTACTTC. It encodes CASSRDRVLETQYF.

This sequence joins TRBV3-1 (or the pseudogene TRBV3-2) and TRBJ2-5; the match to TRBD2 covers 8 bases. Germline values: CDR1 LGHDT, CDR2 YNNKEL (reference sequence). The CDR3 totals 16 residues. J lost 2 bases, V lost 1 base, and 6 bases had no gene match. This CDR3 reads CASSQGISGGQETQYF. CDR3 nucleotide sequence: TGTGCCAGCAGCCAAGGGATTTCGGGGGGGCAAGAGACCCAGTACTTC.

The chain employs TRBV2 and TRBJ1-1; D is uncertain. This CDR3 has 14 amino acids. Germline V gene lookup returns CDR1 SNHLY and CDR2 FYNNEI. V lost 7 bases, J lost 2 bases, and 14 bases lay in between. The CDR3 here is CASTPGGPNTEAFF. DNA of the CDR3: TGTGCCAGCACCCCGGGAGGGCCAAACACTGAAGCTTTCTTT.

This clone was detected once. This chain uses TRBV27 with TRBJ1-1, with TRBD1 matching 7 bases. The CDR3 is 14 amino acids. Germline V lookup: CDR1 MNHEY, CDR2 SMNVEV (reference sequence). V lost 6 bases, J lost 4 bases, and 8 bases stayed unmatched. Here the CDR3 reads CASSQTGVGTEAFF. In DNA, the CDR3 is TGTGCCAGCAGCCAAACAGGGGTTGGCACTGAAGCTTTCTTT.

The chain's CDR3 is CASMSWTTHSGYGYTF. For the CDR3, the DNA is TGTGCCAGTATGTCCTGGACTACGCACAGTGGCTATGGCTACACCTTC. This chain connects TRBV19 to TRBJ1-2, with no clear D. Trimming pared 7 bases from V and 4 bases from J, leaving 22 bases between. CDR1 LNHDA and CDR2 SQIVND come from the germline V gene (reference sequence). The CDR3 length is 16 residues.

The rearrangement links TRBV6-5 to TRBJ2-1; 7 positions agree with TRBD2. Losses at the gene ends were 3 bases for V and 4 bases for J; bases not matched to a gene: 9. Germline V lookup: CDR1 MNHEY, CDR2 SVGAGI. CDR3 length equals 16 residues. In DNA, the CDR3 is TGTGCCAGCAGTTATCAGGACTGGGGGGGATACAATGAGCAGTTCTTC. Translated: CASSYQDWGGYNEQFF.

The chain joins TRBV7-3 to TRBJ1-1; D is unresolved. The CDR3 length is 12 residues. Germline CDR1 reads SGHTA; CDR2 reads FQGTGA. V was shortened by 6 bases and J by 7 bases, with 12 bases between the two germline ends. The DNA of the CDR3 is TGTGCCAGCAGACGCGACACAGTTGAAGCTTTCTTT. This codes for CASRRDTVEAFF.

The V and J genes are TRBV6-5 and TRBJ1-5; TRBD1 matches 7 bases. CDR3 length: 15 residues. The J segment lost 1 base and the V segment lost 2 bases, leaving 2 bases of the junction unmatched. Germline values: CDR1 MNHEY, CDR2 SVGAGI. DNA for the CDR3: TGTGCCAGCAGTTACAGGGGGCAAAGCAATCAGCCCCAGCATTTT. The encoded protein is CASSYRGQSNQPQHF.

The genes are TRBV4-1 and TRBJ2-5; TRBD1 might be the D (5 bases). The germline V gene has CDR1 MGHRA and CDR2 YSYEKL. Deletions cut 4 bases from V and 1 base from J, with 16 bases between. This CDR3 region has 16 residues. The CDR3 nucleotides read TGCGCCAGCAGCCCCCCCCCAGGGTTTGGCCAAGAGACCCAGTACTTC. The encoded protein is CASSPPPGFGQETQYF.

In its sample, this clone was seen once. V is TRBV11-2 and J is TRBJ2-3; 8 nucleotides align to TRBD1. Germline trimming cut 1 base from V and 5 bases from J; bases unmatched to any gene: 11. Germline-derived CDR1 and CDR2 are SGHAT and FQNNGV. CDR3 length: 17 amino acids. CDR3 residues: CASSLVRDRNNQDTQYF. In DNA, the CDR3 is TGTGCCAGCAGCTTAGTAAGGGACAGGAACAATCAAGATACGCAGTATTTT.

Note on this clone: At the DNA level, this CDR3 is encoded by other sequences in the same sample as well. V and J are TRBV7-2 and TRBJ2-1, with D maybe TRBD2 (7 bases). Trimming cost V 2 bases and J 0 bases, with 11 bases left between them. The CDR3 has 16 residues. Per the germline V gene, CDR1 is SGHTA and CDR2 is FQGNSA. The DNA for the CDR3 is TGTGCCAGCAGCTTATGGGGGGGCACCTCCTACAATGAGCAGTTCTTC. It encodes CASSLWGGTSYNEQFF.

The rearrangement uses TRBV9 and TRBJ2-3, with 10 bases lining up with TRBD2. Germline CDR1 SGDLS, CDR2 YYNGEE. The V segment lost 0 bases and the J segment 3 bases; nucleotides outside the gene matches: 1. CDR3 size: 15 residues. Here the CDR3 DNA reads TGTGCCAGCAGCGTAGCAGCGGGGGGGACAGATACGCAGTATTTT. This sequence encodes CASSVAAGGTDTQYF.

This clone was picked up a small number of times. The chain joins TRBV30 to TRBJ1-4; weak D call: TRBD1 (5 bases). The V end lost 3 bases, the J end lost 8 bases, and 10 bases lay between the germline ends. The germline gives CDR1 GTSNPN, CDR2 SVGIG (reference sequence). The CDR3 spans 12 residues. CDR3 protein: CAWRPGGEKLFF. In nucleotides, the CDR3 is TGTGCCTGGAGGCCGGGGGGGGAAAAACTGTTTTTT. The whole variable domain, filled in from reference TRBV30 and TRBJ1-4, reads SQTIHQWPATLVQPVGSPLSLECTVEGTSNPNLYWYRQAAGRGLQLLFYSVGIGQISSEVPQNLSASRPQDRQFILSSKKLLLSDSGFYLCAWRPGGEKLFFGSGTQLSVL.

The genes are TRBV4-2 and TRBJ1-1; TRBD1 aligns across 8 bases. The CDR3 extends over 15 amino acids. Trimming took 4 bases from V and 4 from J; bases not matched to a gene: 8. From germline, CDR1 is LGHNA and CDR2 YNFKEQ. The CDR3 sequence is CASSPTGGQTTEAFF. As DNA, the CDR3 is TGTGCCAGCAGCCCCACAGGGGGGCAGACCACTGAAGCTTTCTTT.

The rearrangement links TRBV11-2 to TRBJ2-2; unclear D gene. This CDR3 has 15 residues. V lost 5 bases and J lost 2, with 12 bases in between. Germline V gene data show CDR1 as SGHAT and CDR2 as FQNNGV. The chain's CDR3 is CASSRRPANTGELFF. DNA for the CDR3: TGTGCCAGCAGCCGGCGGCCAGCTAACACCGGGGAGCTGTTTTTT.

The rearrangement links TRBV5-5 to TRBJ1-1; D not certain. Trimming removed 8 bases at V and 4 bases at J, with 9 bases between. Germline CDR1 SGHKS, CDR2 YYEKEE (reference sequence). The CDR3 runs to 11 residues. CDR3 loop: CASQEATEAFF. CDR3 DNA sequence: TGTGCCAGTCAGGAAGCCACTGAAGCTTTCTTT.

The rearrangement uses TRBV30 and TRBJ2-1; 12 bases fit TRBD2. Trimming at V came to 5 bases and at J to 5 bases, leaving 4 bases not matched to a gene. Germline lookup yields CDR1 GTSNPN and CDR2 SVGIG (reference sequence). The CDR3 has 14 amino acids. The CDR3 sequence: CAWWLAGGHNEQFF. CDR3 nucleotide sequence: TGTGCCTGGTGGCTAGCGGGGGGGCACAATGAGCAGTTCTTC.

The V gene is TRBV7-8, the J gene TRBJ2-7, with 8 bases matching TRBD2. The germline CDR1 and CDR2 sequences are SGHVS and FQNEAQ. J was trimmed by 2 bases and V by 1 base; bases with no gene match: 10. The CDR3 length is 17 residues. The CDR3 DNA is TGTGCCAGCAGCTTAGGGGGTAGCGGGATCCGACCCTACGAGCAGTACTTC. Protein product: CASSLGGSGIRPYEQYF.

This chain connects TRBV6-2 or TRBV6-3 to TRBJ2-7; 10 bases fit TRBD1. This CDR3 spans 15 amino acids. In germline, CDR1 is MNHEY, CDR2 SVGEGT. The V segment lost 5 bases and the J segment 5 bases; nucleotides outside the gene matches: 9. CDR3 DNA sequence: TGTGCCAGCAGTCCCCCGGGACAGGGGATCCACGAGCAGTACTTC. Translating gives CASSPPGQGIHEQYF.

CDR3 in DNA: TGTGCCAGCAGTGAACACCCGGGGACAAGGGGCCAGCATTTT. This encodes CASSEHPGTRGQHF. The chain is built from TRBV2 and TRBJ1-5; tentative D call: TRBD1 (6 bases). Deletions cut 2 bases from V and 12 bases from J, with 17 bases between. The V gene's germline CDR1 is SNHLY and CDR2 FYNNEI. The CDR3 sequence is 14 residues long.

V is TRBV7-9 and J is TRBJ1-6; 8 bases agree with TRBD1. V lost 1 base to trimming and J lost 8 bases; unmatched junction nucleotides: 10. CDR1 is SEHNR, CDR2 FQNEAQ, per germline (reference sequence). The CDR3 extends over 17 amino acids. The CDR3 region is CASSLGTGTGGHSPLHF. CDR3 bases: TGTGCCAGCAGCTTAGGGACTGGGACAGGCGGGCATTCACCCCTCCACTTT.

This clone has only a few counts. V is TRBV11-2 and J is TRBJ1-2; maybe TRBD1 (5 bases). CDR1 is SGHAT and CDR2 is FQNNGV in the germline V gene. Trimming pared 5 bases from V and 8 bases from J, leaving 18 bases between. The CDR3 spans 14 residues. The CDR3 DNA is TGTGCCAGCAGCGCGAGGAGGGACTTTGGGGGCTACACCTTC. Amino acids: CASSARRDFGGYTF.

V and J are TRBV5-4 and TRBJ1-3; 7 bases map to TRBD1. CDR1 is SGHNT and CDR2 is YYREEE in the germline V gene (reference sequence). The CDR3 is 14 residues long. V dropped 0 bases and J dropped 4; count of bases not matched to a gene: 1. The CDR3 reads CASSLGDSGNTIYF. CDR3 DNA: TGTGCCAGCAGCTTGGGGGACAGCGGAAACACCATATATTTT.

This chain joins TRBV10-1 and TRBJ2-2; D call uncertain. The length of the CDR3 is 13 residues. Between the trimmed V and J ends, which lost 6 bases and 4 bases, there was a span of 9 bases. Per the germline V gene, CDR1 is WNHNN and CDR2 is SYGVQD (reference sequence). The CDR3 nucleotides read TGCGCCAGCAGACAACAGAGCACCGGGGAGCTGTTTTTT. Translating it yields CASRQQSTGELFF.